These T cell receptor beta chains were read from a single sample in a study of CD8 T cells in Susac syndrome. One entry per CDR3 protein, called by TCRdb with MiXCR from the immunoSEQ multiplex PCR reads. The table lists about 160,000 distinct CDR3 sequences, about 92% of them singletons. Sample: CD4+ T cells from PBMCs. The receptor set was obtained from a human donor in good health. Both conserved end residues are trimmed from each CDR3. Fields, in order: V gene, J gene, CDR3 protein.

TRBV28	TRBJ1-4	ASRETNEKLF
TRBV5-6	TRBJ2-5	ASSRGTIRETQY
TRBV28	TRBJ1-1	ASSRGGMNTEAF
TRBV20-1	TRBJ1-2	SARDILGDGYT
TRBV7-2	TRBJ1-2	ASSLVQSGYT
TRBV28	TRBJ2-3	ASSDPTTDTQY
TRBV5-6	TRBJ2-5	ASSLRPQETQY
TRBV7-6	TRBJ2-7	ASSSIRDSSYEQY
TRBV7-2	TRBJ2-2	ASRPQGTGELF
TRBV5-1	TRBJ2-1	ASSYPSGSGNEQF
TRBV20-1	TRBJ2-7	SARDPRTSGSEQY
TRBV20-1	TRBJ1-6	SARDLPGWNSPLH
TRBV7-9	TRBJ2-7	ASSLFPGTGGSNEQY
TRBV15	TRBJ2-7	ATSSGLAGGQNEQY
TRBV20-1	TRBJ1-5	SALRTGEMGPQH
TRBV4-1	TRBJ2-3	ASTLTRISTDTQY
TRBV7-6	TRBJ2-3	ASSSSSGTDTQY
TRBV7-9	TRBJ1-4	ASSREQEKLF
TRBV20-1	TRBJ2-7	SARDGLPGHEQY
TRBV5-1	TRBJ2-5	ASTRRTGERQETQY
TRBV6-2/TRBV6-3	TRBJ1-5	ASSYGQHRSNQPQH
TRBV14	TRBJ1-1	ASSQDVRGGSAF
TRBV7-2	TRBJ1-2	ASSYGQGGYT
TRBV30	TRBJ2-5	AWERDSQETQY
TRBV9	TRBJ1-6	ASSVVGGPTSPLH